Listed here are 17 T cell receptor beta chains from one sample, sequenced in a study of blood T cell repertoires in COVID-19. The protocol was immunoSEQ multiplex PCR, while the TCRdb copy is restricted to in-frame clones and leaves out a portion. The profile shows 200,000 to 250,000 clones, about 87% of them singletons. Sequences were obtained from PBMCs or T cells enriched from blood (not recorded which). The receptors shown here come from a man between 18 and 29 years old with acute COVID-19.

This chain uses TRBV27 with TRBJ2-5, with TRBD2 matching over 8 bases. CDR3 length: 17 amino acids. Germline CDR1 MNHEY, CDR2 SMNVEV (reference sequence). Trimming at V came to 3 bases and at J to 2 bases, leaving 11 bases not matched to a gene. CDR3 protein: CASSLGLTSGGQETQYF. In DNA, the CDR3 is TGTGCCAGCAGTTTGGGACTAACCAGCGGGGGACAAGAGACCCAGTACTTC.

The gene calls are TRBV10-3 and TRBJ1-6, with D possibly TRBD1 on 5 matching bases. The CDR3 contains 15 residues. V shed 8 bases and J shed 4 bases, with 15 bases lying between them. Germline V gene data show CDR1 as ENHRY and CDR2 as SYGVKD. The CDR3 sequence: CAIGDGGDYNSPLHF. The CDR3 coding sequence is TGTGCCATCGGGGACGGAGGGGATTATAATTCACCCCTCCACTTT.

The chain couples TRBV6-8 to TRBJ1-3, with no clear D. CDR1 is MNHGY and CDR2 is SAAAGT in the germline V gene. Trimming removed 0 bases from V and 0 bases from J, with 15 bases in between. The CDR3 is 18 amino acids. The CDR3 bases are TGTGCCAGCAGTTACTCCTTGGAGGGTTCCCTCTCTGGAAACACCATATATTTT. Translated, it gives CASSYSLEGSLSGNTIYF.

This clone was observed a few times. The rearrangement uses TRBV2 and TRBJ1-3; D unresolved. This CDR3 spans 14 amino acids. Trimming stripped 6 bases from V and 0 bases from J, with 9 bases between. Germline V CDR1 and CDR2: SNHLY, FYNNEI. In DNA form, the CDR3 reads TGTGCCAGCAGGGCCCAGGTCTCTGGAAACACCATATATTTT. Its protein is CASRAQVSGNTIYF.

The CDR3 sequence: CAWSGDRGSYGYTF. The CDR3 DNA reads TGTGCCTGGAGCGGGGACAGAGGGAGCTATGGCTACACCTTC. The chain is built from TRBV30 and TRBJ1-2, with TRBD1 matching over 7 bases. Per the germline V gene, CDR1 is GTSNPN and CDR2 is SVGIG (reference sequence). The V gene end was trimmed by 3 bases and the J gene end by 4 bases; junction bases not matched to a gene: 8. The CDR3 has 14 amino acids.

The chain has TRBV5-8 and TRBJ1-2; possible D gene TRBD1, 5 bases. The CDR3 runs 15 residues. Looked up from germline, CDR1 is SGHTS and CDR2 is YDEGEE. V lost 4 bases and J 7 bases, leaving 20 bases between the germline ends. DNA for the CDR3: TGTGCCAGCAGCGTGCAGGGTTTAAGCGCGAGTGGCTACACCTTC. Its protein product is CASSVQGLSASGYTF.

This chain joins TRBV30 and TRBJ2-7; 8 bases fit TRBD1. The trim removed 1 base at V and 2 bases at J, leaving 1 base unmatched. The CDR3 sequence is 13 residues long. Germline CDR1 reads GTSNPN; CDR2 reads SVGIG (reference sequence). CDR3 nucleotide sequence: TGTGCCTGGAGTGCGGACAGGGCCTACGAGCAGTACTTC. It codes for CAWSADRAYEQYF.

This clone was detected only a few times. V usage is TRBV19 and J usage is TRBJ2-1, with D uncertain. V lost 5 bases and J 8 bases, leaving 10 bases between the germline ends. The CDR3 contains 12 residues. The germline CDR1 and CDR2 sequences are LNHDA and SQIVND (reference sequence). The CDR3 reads CASSSVGDEQFF. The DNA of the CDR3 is TGTGCCAGTAGTTCCGTCGGAGATGAGCAGTTCTTC.

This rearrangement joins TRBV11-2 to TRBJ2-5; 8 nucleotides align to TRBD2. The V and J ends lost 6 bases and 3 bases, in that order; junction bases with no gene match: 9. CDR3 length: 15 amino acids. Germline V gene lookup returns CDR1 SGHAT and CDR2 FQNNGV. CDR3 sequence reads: CASRRISAGEETQYF. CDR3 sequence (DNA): TGTGCCAGCAGACGAATTTCAGCGGGAGAAGAGACCCAGTACTTC.

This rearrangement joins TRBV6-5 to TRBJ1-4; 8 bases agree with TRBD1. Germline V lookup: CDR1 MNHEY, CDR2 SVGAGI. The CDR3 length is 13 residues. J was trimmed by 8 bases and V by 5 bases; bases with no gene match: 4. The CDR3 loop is CASSPDRAEKLFF. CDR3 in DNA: TGTGCCAGCAGTCCGGACAGGGCCGAAAAACTGTTTTTT.

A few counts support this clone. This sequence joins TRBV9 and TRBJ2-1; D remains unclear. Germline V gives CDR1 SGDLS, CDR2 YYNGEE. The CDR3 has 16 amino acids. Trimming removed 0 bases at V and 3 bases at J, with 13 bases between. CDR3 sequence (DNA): TGTGCCAGCAGCGTAGAAGCGAGCGCCAACTACAATGAGCAGTTCTTC. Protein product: CASSVEASANYNEQFF.

CDR3 DNA sequence: TGCGCCAGCAGCCAAGTGGGAGTCATGGTCGGCTACACCTTC. Translated, it gives CASSQVGVMVGYTF. This chain connects TRBV4-1 to TRBJ1-2; D remains ambiguous. This CDR3 spans 14 amino acids. V lost 1 base and J 8 bases, leaving 14 bases between the germline ends. Germline values: CDR1 MGHRA, CDR2 YSYEKL.

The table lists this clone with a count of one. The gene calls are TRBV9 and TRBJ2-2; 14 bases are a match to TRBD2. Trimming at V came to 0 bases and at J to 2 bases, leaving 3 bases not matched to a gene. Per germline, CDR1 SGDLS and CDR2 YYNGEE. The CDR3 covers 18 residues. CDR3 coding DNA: TGTGCCAGCAGCGTAGGACTAGCGGGAGGGAGAAACACCGGGGAGCTGTTTTTT. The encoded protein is CASSVGLAGGRNTGELFF.

CDR3 sequence (DNA): TGCGCCAGCAGCCTGAATCCAGGGAACATGAACACTGAAGCTTTCTTT. Its protein is CASSLNPGNMNTEAFF. V is TRBV4-3 and J is TRBJ1-1; tentative D call: TRBD1 (5 bases). The CDR3 has 16 residues. In germline, CDR1 is LGHNA, CDR2 YSLEER. The V end was cut by 4 bases, the J end by 0 bases, with 15 bases between.

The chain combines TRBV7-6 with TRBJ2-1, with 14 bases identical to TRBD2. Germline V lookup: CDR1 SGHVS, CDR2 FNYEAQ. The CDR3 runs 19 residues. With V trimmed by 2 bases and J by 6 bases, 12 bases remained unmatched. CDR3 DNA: TGTGCCAGCAGCTTATACTCCGCCTCCGGGACTAGCGGGAGCAATGAGCAGTTCTTC. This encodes CASSLYSASGTSGSNEQFF. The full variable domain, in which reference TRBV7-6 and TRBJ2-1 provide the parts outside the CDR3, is GAGVSQSPRYKVTKRGQDVALRCDPISGHVSLYWYRQALGQGPEFLTYFNYEAQQDKSGLPNDRFSAERPEGSISTLTIQRTEQRDSAMYRCASSLYSASGTSGSNEQFFGPGTRLTVL.

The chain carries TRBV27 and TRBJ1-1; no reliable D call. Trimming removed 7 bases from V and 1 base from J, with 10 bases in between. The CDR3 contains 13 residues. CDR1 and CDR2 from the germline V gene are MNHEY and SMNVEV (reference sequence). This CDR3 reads CASTHSGNTEAFF. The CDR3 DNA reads TGTGCCAGCACCCATTCGGGGAACACTGAAGCTTTCTTT.

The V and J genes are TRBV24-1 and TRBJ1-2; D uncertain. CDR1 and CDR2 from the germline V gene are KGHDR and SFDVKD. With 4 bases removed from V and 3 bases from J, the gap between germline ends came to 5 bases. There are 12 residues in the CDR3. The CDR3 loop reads CATSEEHYGYTF. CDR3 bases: TGTGCCACCAGTGAGGAGCACTATGGCTACACCTTC.